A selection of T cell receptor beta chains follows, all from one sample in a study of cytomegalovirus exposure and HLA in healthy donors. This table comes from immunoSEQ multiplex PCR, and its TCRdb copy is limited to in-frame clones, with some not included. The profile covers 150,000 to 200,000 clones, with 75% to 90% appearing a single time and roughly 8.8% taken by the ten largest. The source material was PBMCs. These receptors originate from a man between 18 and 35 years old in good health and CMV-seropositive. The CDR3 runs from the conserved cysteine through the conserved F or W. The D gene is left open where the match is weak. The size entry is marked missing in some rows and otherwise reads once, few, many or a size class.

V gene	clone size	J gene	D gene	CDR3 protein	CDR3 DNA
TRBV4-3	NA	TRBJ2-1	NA	CASSHLDLNEQFF	TGCGCCAGCAGCCATCTAGATTTGAATGAGCAGTTCTTC
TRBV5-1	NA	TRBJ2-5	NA	CASSKTVLETQYF	TGCGCCAGCAGCAAGACAGTACTGGAGACCCAGTACTTC
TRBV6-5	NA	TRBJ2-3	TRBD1	CASSPQRGGSMDF	TGTGCCAGCAGTCCCCAACGAGGGGGCAGTATGGATTTT
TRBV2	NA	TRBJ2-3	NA	CASPARADTQYF	TGTGCCAGCCCCGCAAGAGCAGATACGCAGTATTTT
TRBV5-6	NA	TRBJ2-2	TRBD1	CASSFVTGVTGELFF	TGTGCCAGCAGCTTCGTCACAGGGGTAACCGGGGAGCTGTTTTTT
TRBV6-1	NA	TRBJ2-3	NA	CASSEWGGLGTDTQYF	TGTGCCAGCAGTGAATGGGGGGGGCTCGGCACAGATACGCAGTATTTT
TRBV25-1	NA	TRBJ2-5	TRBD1	CASSKNRDRGLETQYF	TGTGCCAGCAGCAAGAACCGGGACAGGGGGTTGGAGACCCAGTACTTC
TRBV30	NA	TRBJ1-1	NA	CASGRGTEAFF	TGTGCCTCCGGCAGAGGTACTGAAGCTTTCTTT
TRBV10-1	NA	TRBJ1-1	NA	CASSLRRGWTEAFF	TGCGCCAGCAGCCTTCGCAGGGGATGGACTGAAGCTTTCTTT
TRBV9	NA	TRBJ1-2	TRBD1	CASSMGQGEDYGYTF	TGTGCCAGCAGCATGGGACAGGGGGAAGACTATGGCTACACCTTC
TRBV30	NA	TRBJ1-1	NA	CAWGSTEAFF	TGTGCCTGGGGGAGCACTGAAGCTTTCTTT
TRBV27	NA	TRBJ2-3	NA	CASSLGGRSTDTQYF	TGTGCCAGCAGCCTGGGGGGGCGAAGCACAGATACGCAGTATTTT
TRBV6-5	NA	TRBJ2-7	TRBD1	CASSYRDRGAEQYF	TGTGCCAGCAGTTACCGGGACAGGGGGGCCGAGCAGTACTTC
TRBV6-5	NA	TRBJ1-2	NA	CASSYDRNNYGYTF	TGTGCCAGCAGTTATGACAGGAATAACTATGGCTACACCTTC
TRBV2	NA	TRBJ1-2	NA	CASSETGHPLSGYTF	TGTGCCAGCAGTGAAACGGGACATCCCCTGTCAGGCTACACCTTC
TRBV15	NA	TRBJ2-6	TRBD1	CATSRSGTGASGANVLTF	TGTGCCACCAGCAGGTCCGGGACAGGGGCCTCTGGGGCCAACGTCCTGACTTTC
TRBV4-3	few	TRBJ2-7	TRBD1	CASSLVTGVEGEQYF	TGCGCCAGCAGCCTTGTGACAGGGGTCGAGGGCGAGCAGTACTTC
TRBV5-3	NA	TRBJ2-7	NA	CARSLLSAGPENEQYF	TGTGCCAGAAGCTTGCTATCTGCAGGCCCGGAAAACGAGCAGTACTTC
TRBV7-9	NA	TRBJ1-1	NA	CASSLGETLNTEAFF	TGTGCCAGCAGCTTAGGAGAAACCCTGAACACTGAAGCTTTCTTT
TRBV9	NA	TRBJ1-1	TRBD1	CASSVGGEGQGKTEAFF	TGTGCCAGCAGCGTAGGAGGGGAGGGACAGGGGAAGACTGAAGCTTTCTTT
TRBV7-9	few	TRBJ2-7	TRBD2	CASSLSPSGTYEQYF	TGTGCCAGCAGCTTATCCCCTAGCGGGACCTACGAGCAGTACTTC
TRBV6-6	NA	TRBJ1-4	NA	CASTNGGAGKLFF	TGTGCCAGCACCAACGGGGGGGCGGGAAAACTGTTTTTT
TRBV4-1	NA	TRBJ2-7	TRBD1	CASSQEDRVLGEQYF	TGCGCCAGCAGCCAAGAAGACAGGGTCTTGGGCGAGCAGTACTTC
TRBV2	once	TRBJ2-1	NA	CASSETSTNYFNEQFF	TGTGCCAGCAGTGAAACTAGCACCAATTACTTCAATGAGCAGTTCTTC
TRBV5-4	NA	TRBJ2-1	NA	CASSSSANNEQFF	TGTGCCAGCAGCTCTAGCGCAAACAATGAGCAGTTCTTC
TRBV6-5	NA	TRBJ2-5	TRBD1	CASSYSGTGGQETQYF	TGTGCCAGCAGTTACTCCGGGACAGGTGGCCAAGAGACCCAGTACTTC
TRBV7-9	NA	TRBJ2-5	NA	CASSLAPQKQETQYF	TGTGCCAGCAGCTTAGCGCCCCAGAAGCAAGAGACCCAGTACTTC
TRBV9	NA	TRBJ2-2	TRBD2	CASSVAGGILTGELFF	TGTGCCAGCAGCGTAGCGGGGGGAATTTTAACCGGGGAGCTGTTTTTT
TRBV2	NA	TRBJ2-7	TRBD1	CASRGQGLGEQYF	TGTGCCAGCAGGGGACAGGGGCTTGGCGAGCAGTACTTC
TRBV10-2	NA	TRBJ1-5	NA	CASSDRAGDQPQHF	TGCGCCAGCAGTGATAGGGCGGGGGATCAGCCCCAGCATTTT
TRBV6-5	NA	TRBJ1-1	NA	CASIAGAPNTEAFF	TGTGCCAGCATTGCAGGGGCTCCGAACACTGAAGCTTTCTTT
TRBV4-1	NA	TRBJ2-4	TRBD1	CASSQIGQAIAKNIQYF	TGCGCCAGCAGCCAGATCGGACAGGCAATAGCCAAAAACATTCAGTACTTC
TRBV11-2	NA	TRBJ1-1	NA	CASSVRPAGGTEAFF	TGTGCCAGCAGCGTGCGCCCCGCCGGCGGCACTGAAGCTTTCTTT
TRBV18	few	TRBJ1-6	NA	CASSREGVQNSPLHF	TGTGCCAGCTCACGGGAGGGAGTTCAGAATTCACCCCTCCACTTT
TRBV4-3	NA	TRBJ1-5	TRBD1	CASSQGWVDRVGESGNQPQHF	TGCGCCAGCAGCCAAGGATGGGTAGACAGGGTTGGTGAGTCAGGCAATCAGCCCCAGCATTTT
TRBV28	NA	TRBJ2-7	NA	CASSLRAWRQKTYEQYF	TGTGCCAGCAGTTTAAGGGCTTGGCGACAGAAGACTTACGAGCAGTACTTC
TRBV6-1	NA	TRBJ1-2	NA	CASRQADYGYTF	TGTGCCAGCAGACAGGCTGACTATGGCTACACCTTC
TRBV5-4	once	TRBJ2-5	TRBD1	CASRRDRGGETQYF	TGTGCCAGCAGGCGGGACAGGGGAGGAGAGACCCAGTACTTC
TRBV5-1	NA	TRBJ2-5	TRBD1	CASSTLDRQETQYF	TGCGCCAGCAGCACCCTGGACAGGCAAGAGACCCAGTACTTC
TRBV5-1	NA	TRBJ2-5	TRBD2	CASSLSSGGARETQYF	TGCGCCAGCAGCTTATCTAGCGGGGGGGCGAGGGAGACCCAGTACTTC
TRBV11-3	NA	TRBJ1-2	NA	CASSLRPTGINYGYTF	TGTGCCAGCAGCCTCCGCCCTACAGGGATTAACTATGGCTACACCTTC
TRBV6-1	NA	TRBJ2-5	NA	CASSAPSEETQYF	TGTGCCAGCAGTGCCCCCAGTGAAGAGACCCAGTACTTC
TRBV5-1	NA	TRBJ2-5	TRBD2	CASSLMGASGKQETQYF	TGCGCCAGCAGCCTAATGGGGGCTAGCGGGAAGCAAGAGACCCAGTACTTC
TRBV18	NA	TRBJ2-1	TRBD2	CASSPLAGADNEQFF	TGTGCCAGCTCACCCCTAGCGGGCGCAGACAATGAGCAGTTCTTC
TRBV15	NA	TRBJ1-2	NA	CATSRDRGAHYGYTF	TGTGCCACCAGCAGAGATCGGGGGGCCCACTATGGCTACACCTTC
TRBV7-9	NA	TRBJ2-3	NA	CASRFIGSPAGTDTQYF	TGTGCCAGCAGATTTATCGGGTCACCGGCGGGCACAGATACGCAGTATTTT
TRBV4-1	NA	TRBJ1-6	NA	CASSQVGGDNSPLHF	TGCGCCAGCAGCCAAGTTGGGGGCGATAATTCACCCCTCCACTTT
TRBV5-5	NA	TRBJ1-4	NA	CASSSRTDTIEKLFF	TGTGCCAGCAGCTCCCGGACGGACACTATTGAAAAACTGTTTTTT
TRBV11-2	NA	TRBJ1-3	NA	CASSLQSGNTIYF	TGTGCCAGCAGCCTACAGTCTGGAAACACCATATATTTT
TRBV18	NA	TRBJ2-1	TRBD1	CASSPGAGGFYNEQFF	TGTGCCAGCTCCCCAGGGGCAGGGGGCTTCTACAATGAGCAGTTCTTC
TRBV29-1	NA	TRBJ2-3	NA	CSVVEVVLIGTQYF	TGCAGCGTTGTAGAGGTGGTTCTAATCGGTACGCAGTATTTT
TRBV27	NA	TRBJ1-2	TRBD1	CASRTNRGGGYGYTF	TGTGCCAGCAGAACAAACAGGGGTGGGGGGTATGGCTACACCTTC
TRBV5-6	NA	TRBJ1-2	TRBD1	CASSKKGQGAGYTF	TGTGCCAGCAGCAAGAAAGGACAGGGGGCAGGCTACACCTTC
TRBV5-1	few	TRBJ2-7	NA	CASSPSPGQRHEQYF	TGCGCCAGCAGCCCAAGTCCGGGACAAAGGCACGAGCAGTACTTC
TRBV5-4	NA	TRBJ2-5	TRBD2	CASSLKRGDGGETQYF	TGTGCCAGCAGCTTGAAACGGGGGGACGGGGGGGAGACCCAGTACTTC